This entry describes one T cell receptor beta chain. Germline-derived CDR1 and CDR2 are MDHEN and SYDVKM. The length of the CDR3 is 13 residues. V lost 3 bases and J lost 6, with 12 bases in between. The protocol was immunoSEQ multiplex PCR, while the TCRdb copy is restricted to in-frame clones and leaves out a portion. The sample has 100,000 to 150,000 clones, approximately 90% seen once. This sample was taken from a study of OX40 agonist ivuxolimab in advanced cancers. About the research overall: Patients received ivuxolimab, an agonistic anti-OX40 (CD134) antibody. About 40% of patients had received prior checkpoint inhibitor therapy.

The chain has TRBV28 and TRBJ2-7; TRBD1 is a possible D gene (5 bases). Here the sequenced sample was CD4+ or CD8+ T cells sorted from blood, taken in a trial of the OX40 agonist ivuxolimab. This receptor was obtained from an adult with an advanced solid tumor such as melanoma, head and neck, liver or kidney cancer. CDR3 protein: CASSFTSQGEQYF. The DNA for the CDR3 is TGTGCCAGCAGTTTCACCTCCCAGGGCGAGCAGTACTTC.